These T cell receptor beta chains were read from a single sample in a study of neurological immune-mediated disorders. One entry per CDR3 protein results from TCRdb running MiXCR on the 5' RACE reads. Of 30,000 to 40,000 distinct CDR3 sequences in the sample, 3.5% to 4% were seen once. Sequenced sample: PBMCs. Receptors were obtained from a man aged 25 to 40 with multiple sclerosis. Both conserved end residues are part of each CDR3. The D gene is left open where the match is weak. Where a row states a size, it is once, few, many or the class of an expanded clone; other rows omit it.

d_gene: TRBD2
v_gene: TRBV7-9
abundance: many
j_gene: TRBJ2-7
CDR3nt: TGTGCCAGCAGCTTAGGCGGGGGGGCGAATCGAGGCTACGAGCAGTACTTC
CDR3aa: CASSLGGGANRGYEQYF

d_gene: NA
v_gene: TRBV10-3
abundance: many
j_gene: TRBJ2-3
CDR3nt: TGTGCCATCAGGGACATGGGCGGAAAAACAGATACGCAGTATTTT
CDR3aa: CAIRDMGGKTDTQYF

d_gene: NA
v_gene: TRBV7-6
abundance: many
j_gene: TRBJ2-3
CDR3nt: TGTGCCAGCAGCCTCACCGGCGGCGCAGATACGCAGTATTTT
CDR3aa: CASSLTGGADTQYF

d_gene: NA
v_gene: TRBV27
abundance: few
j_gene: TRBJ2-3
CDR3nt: TGTGCCAGCATGCCCGGCCTAGCACCCTATACGCAGTATTTT
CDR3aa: CASMPGLAPYTQYF

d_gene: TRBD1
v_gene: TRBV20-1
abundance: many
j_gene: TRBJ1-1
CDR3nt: TGCAGTGCCCTAAGACAGGGGGGGACTGAAGCTTTCTTT
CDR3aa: CSALRQGGTEAFF

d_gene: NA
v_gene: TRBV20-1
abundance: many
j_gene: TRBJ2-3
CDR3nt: TGCAGTGCTAGACAGGGGATAGATACGCAGTATTTT
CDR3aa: CSARQGIDTQYF

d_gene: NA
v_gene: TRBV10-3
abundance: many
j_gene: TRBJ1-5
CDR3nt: TGTGCCATCAGTACAGTCGGGGATAGCAATCAGCCCCAGAATTTT
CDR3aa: CAISTVGDSNQPQNF

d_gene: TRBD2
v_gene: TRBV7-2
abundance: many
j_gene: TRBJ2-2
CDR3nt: TGTGCCAGCAGCTTAGAAGCGGGGAGCCCTAATAGGAACACCGGGGAGCTGTTTTTT
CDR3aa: CASSLEAGSPNRNTGELFF

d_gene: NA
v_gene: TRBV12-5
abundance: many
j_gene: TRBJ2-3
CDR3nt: TGTGCTAGTGGTTTGGTGGGAGATACGCAGTATTTT
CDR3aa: CASGLVGDTQYF

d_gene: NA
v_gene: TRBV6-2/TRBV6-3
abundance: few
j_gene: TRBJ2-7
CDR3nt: TGTGCCAGCAGGACGGGGACGGTCGAGCAGTACTTC
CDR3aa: CASRTGTVEQYF

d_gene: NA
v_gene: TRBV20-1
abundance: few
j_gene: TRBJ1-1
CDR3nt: TGCAGTGCTAGAGGTGACAGGTCTGAAGCTTTCTTT
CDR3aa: CSARGDRSEAFF

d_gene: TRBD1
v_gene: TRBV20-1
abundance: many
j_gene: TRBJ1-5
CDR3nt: TGCAGTGCCTCGCGGGGGACAGGGGTCCTCAATCAGCCCCAGCATTTT
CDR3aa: CSASRGTGVLNQPQHF

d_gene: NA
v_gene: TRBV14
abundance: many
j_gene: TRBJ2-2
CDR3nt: TGTGCCAGCAGCTACGAAGTTCGCACCGGGGAGCTGTTTTTT
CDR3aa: CASSYEVRTGELFF

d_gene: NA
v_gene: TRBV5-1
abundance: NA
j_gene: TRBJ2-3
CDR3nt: TGCGCCAGCAGCTTAGGAGAAAGCACAGATACGCAGTATTTT
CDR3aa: CASSLGESTDTQYF

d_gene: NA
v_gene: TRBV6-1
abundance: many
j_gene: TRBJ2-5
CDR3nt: TGTGCCAGCAGTGAAGTATGGGGGGAGACCCAGTACTTC
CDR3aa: CASSEVWGETQYF

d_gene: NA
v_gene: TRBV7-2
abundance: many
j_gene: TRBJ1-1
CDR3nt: TGTGCCAGCAGCTTAACCGTGGGAAGGAGCACTGAAGCTTTCTTT
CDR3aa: CASSLTVGRSTEAFF

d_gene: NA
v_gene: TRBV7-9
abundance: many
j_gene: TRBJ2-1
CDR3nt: TGTGCCAGCAGCCAACAGGGAAGGTACAATGAGCAGTTCTTC
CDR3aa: CASSQQGRYNEQFF

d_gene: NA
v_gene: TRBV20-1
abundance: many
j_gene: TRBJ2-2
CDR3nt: TGCAGTGCTAGAGGGCCCCGCGCCGGGGAGCTGTTTTTT
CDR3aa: CSARGPRAGELFF

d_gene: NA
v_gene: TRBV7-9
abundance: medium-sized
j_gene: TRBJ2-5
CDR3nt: TGTGCCAGCAGCGCCAAGGAGGTCTCTCAAGAGACCCAGTACTTC
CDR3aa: CASSAKEVSQETQYF

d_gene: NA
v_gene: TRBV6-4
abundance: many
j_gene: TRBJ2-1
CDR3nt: TGTGCCAGCAGTACGTCCGGGACCTCGGGCTACAATGAGCAGTTCTTC
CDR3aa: CASSTSGTSGYNEQFF

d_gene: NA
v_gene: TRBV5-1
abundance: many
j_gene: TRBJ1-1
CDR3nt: TGCGCCAGCAGGGAGGGGACGGGGAACACTGAAGCTTTCTTT
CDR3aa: CASREGTGNTEAFF

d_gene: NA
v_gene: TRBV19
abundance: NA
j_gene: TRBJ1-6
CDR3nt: TGTGCCAGTAGTCTTGTCAGGGGTGATTCACCCCTCAACTTT
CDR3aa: CASSLVRGDSPLNF

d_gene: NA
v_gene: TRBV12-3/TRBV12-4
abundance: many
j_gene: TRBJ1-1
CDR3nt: TGTGCCAGCAGAACCGACTCCGGGGCTGAACTAGAAGCTTTCTTT
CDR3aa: CASRTDSGAELEAFF

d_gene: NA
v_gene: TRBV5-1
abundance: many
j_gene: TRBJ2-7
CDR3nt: TGCGCCAGCAGCAGACTACAGGGAAACGAGCAGTACTTC
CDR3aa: CASSRLQGNEQYF

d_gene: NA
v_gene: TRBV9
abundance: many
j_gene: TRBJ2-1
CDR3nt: TGTGCCAGCAGCGCCCCAGAGTGGAATGAGCAGTTCTTC
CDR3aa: CASSAPEWNEQFF